This T cell receptor (beta chain) derives from a study of blood T cell repertoires in COVID-19. Whole-study context: Whether acute or convalescent, the COVID-19 samples came from the United States, Italy and Spain. T cells, B-cell-depleted T cells, or PBMCs provided the cDNA or gDNA that served as material.

This clone was observed once. Germline V gene lookup returns CDR1 MGHDK and CDR2 SYGVNS. The CDR3 consists of 15 residues. The V end lost 1 base, the J end lost 6 bases, and 15 bases lay between the germline ends. Per the original data handling: Amplification of reference gene primers was used by the study to estimate nucleated cell counts. Sequencing was performed with immunoSEQ multiplex PCR; in TCRdb, only in-frame clones are kept and a portion is missing. V, J and clone size are taken as reported in that table, and D and trimming were inferred from the DNA itself. Of over 120,000 clones in the sample, roughly 87% were seen once.

This sequence originates from a human donor in a cohort sampled during active COVID-19. The specimen sequenced was peripheral blood. J is TRBJ1-1 and V is TRBV25-1; D is possibly TRBD1 (5 bases). The CDR3 loop is CASSESGGGGAEAFF. The CDR3 DNA sequence: TGTGCCAGCAGTGAATCCGGGGGGGGAGGTGCTGAAGCTTTCTTT.